The 11 T cell receptor beta chains presented below share a single source sample, sequenced in a study of blood T cell repertoires in COVID-19. Sequencing used immunoSEQ multiplex PCR; TCRdb keeps in-frame clones, though not all of them. The sample yields 150,000 to 200,000 clones, roughly nine tenths seen once. Sequenced material: peripheral blood. The receptors were sampled from a man in his 70s with active or convalescent COVID-19.

The chain couples TRBV5-4 to TRBJ2-1; 9 bases line up with TRBD2. CDR1 and CDR2 (germline): SGHNT, YYREEE (reference sequence). This CDR3 has 16 residues. Trimming removed 0 bases from V and 3 bases from J; junction bases left unmatched: 4. DNA for the CDR3: TGTGCCAGCAGCTTGGGTGGTAGCGGGAGCTACAATGAGCAGTTCTTC. Translated: CASSLGGSGSYNEQFF.

This sequence joins TRBV7-9 and TRBJ2-3, with TRBD2 matching 11 bases. The CDR3 is 16 residues long. With V trimmed by 11 bases and J by 2 bases, 12 bases remained unmatched. Germline CDR1 and CDR2: SEHNR and FQNEAQ (reference sequence). The CDR3 reads CACKWTSGFSTDTQYF. CDR3 sequence (DNA): TGTGCCTGCAAATGGACTAGCGGGTTTTCCACAGATACGCAGTATTTT.

This clone was detected a few times. The CDR3 coding sequence is TGCGCCAGCAGCCAAGAAAGAGGGTTGGCAGATACGCAGTATTTT. This sequence encodes CASSQERGLADTQYF. The chain employs TRBV4-1 and TRBJ2-3; maybe TRBD2 (5 bases). Germline-derived CDR1 and CDR2 are MGHRA and YSYEKL. The CDR3 runs 15 residues. Trimming took 0 bases from V and 4 from J, leaving 11 bases between them.

This clone appeared a single time. The CDR3 DNA sequence: TGCGCCAGCAGCCCCCGGCAGGGGTCGGATTCACCCCTCCACTTT. It is translated as CASSPRQGSDSPLHF. V usage is TRBV5-1 and J usage is TRBJ1-6; TRBD1 is a possible D gene (6 bases). CDR3 size: 15 residues. Per germline, CDR1 SGHRS and CDR2 YFSETQ. Between the trimmed V and J ends, which lost 4 bases and 8 bases, there was a span of 16 bases. The variable domain in full, with the rest retrieved from reference TRBV5-1 and TRBJ1-6, is KAGVTQTPRYLIKTRGQQVTLSCSPISGHRSVSWYQQTPGQGLQFLFEYFSETQRNKGNFPGRFSGRQFSNSRSEMNVSTLELGDSALYLCASSPRQGSDSPLHFGNGTRLTVT.

V and J are TRBV19 and TRBJ2-2, with TRBD1 matching over 7 bases. With V trimmed by 6 bases and J by 3 bases, 7 bases remained unmatched. This CDR3 comprises 15 residues. Germline CDR1 is LNHDA and CDR2 is SQIVND (reference sequence). The DNA of the CDR3 is TGTGCCAGTAGAGCGACAGGGTCCGACACCGGGGAGCTGTTTTTT. Protein: CASRATGSDTGELFF.

The rearrangement joins TRBV7-2 to TRBJ1-1, with a weak D call TRBD1 (5 bases). V lost 5 bases, J lost 1 base, and 11 bases lay in between. Germline CDR1 SGHTA, CDR2 FQGNSA. This CDR3 comprises 14 residues. The CDR3 DNA follows: TGTGCCAGCAGCCCACAGGCGACGAACACTGAAGCTTTCTTT. It encodes CASSPQATNTEAFF.

Only one count was recorded for this clone. The chain links TRBV2 to TRBJ1-4; D is undetermined. Germline V lookup: CDR1 SNHLY, CDR2 FYNNEI. This CDR3 contains 13 residues. Trimming pared 4 bases from V and 7 bases from J, leaving 10 bases between. The CDR3 here is CASSVGSPEKLFF. CDR3 coding DNA: TGTGCCAGCAGTGTCGGGTCCCCTGAAAAACTGTTTTTT.

The table lists this clone with a few counts. This chain joins TRBV7-2 and TRBJ1-6; perhaps TRBD1 as D (6 bases). Trimming shortened V by 5 bases and J by 11 bases, and 10 bases separated the two germline ends. From germline, CDR1 is SGHTA and CDR2 FQGNSA. The CDR3 covers 12 residues. The CDR3 nucleotides read TGTGCCAGCAGCCCGGGACAAGCACCCCTCCACTTT. It yields the protein CASSPGQAPLHF.

This clone appeared a few times. This rearrangement joins TRBV10-3 to TRBJ2-5; D may be TRBD1 (6 bases). Germline V gives CDR1 ENHRY, CDR2 SYGVKD. The CDR3 extends over 15 amino acids. V dropped 4 bases and J dropped 0 bases, with 12 bases sitting between them. The CDR3 spells CAISVGQRYQETQYF. The CDR3 DNA follows: TGTGCCATCAGTGTCGGACAGAGGTACCAAGAGACCCAGTACTTC.

This clone was observed a single time. The chain is built from TRBV4-1 and TRBJ2-1; a possible D gene is TRBD2 (6 bases). The germline CDR1 and CDR2 sequences are MGHRA and YSYEKL. CDR3 size: 17 residues. Deletions cut 1 base from V and 2 bases from J, with 15 bases between. CDR3 residues: CASSQVSLRDAYNEQFF. CDR3 nucleotides: TGCGCCAGCAGCCAAGTATCTCTGCGGGACGCCTACAATGAGCAGTTCTTC.

This chain links TRBV6-2 or TRBV6-3 with TRBJ2-7, with D tentatively TRBD1 (6 bases). The CDR3 length is 17 residues. The germline gives CDR1 MNHEY, CDR2 SVGEGT. Trimming removed 3 bases at V and 3 bases at J, with 21 bases between. CDR3: CASSYLTGNISFYEQYF. CDR3 sequence (DNA): TGTGCCAGCAGTTATTTGACAGGTAATATATCTTTCTACGAGCAGTACTTC.